The T cell receptor beta chain under discussion was sequenced for a study of T cells in Graves' hyperthyroidism and ophthalmopathy. Study-level information: Peripheral blood was collected at initial diagnosis, before any treatment.

This clonotype was detected many times. Patients between 18 and 65 years old had hyperthyroidism, newly diagnosed and lasting under 2 months. The diagnostic basis comprised clinical symptoms, serum thyroxine and TRAb, thyroid ultrasound and orbital computed tomography. RNA transcripts were the template for amplifying TCR beta CDR3 regions. Initially, a first-round RT-PCR of the TCR CDR3 employed the HTBI primer set. TCRdb reprocessed the multiplex PCR reads via MiXCR and lists one record per CDR3 protein. The sample has about 520,000 distinct CDR3 sequences; less than 25% are singletons. J lost 4 bases, V lost 6 bases, and 4 bases had no gene match. Germline loops: CDR1 LNHDA, CDR2 SQIVND (reference sequence). The CDR3 consists of 13 residues.

The source of this sequence is a man between 18 and 35 years old with Graves' hyperthyroidism. Sample: blood. The chain recombines TRBV19 with TRBJ1-2; TRBD1 matches 8 bases. The CDR3 DNA reads as TGTGCCAGTAGACGGACAGGGACCTATGGCTACACCTTC. It codes for CASRRTGTYGYTF.